This TCR beta chain was retrieved from a study of T-cell memory formation after mild COVID-19. Using constant-segment primers, 5'RACE produced TCR alpha and TCR beta cDNA libraries carrying sample barcodes and UMIs. From the 5' RACE reads, TCRdb called clonotypes with MiXCR, one entry per CDR3 protein. There are about 49,000 distinct CDR3 sequences in the sample; around 7% occur only once, and approximately 1.4% lies in the top ten. V lost 5 bases to trimming and J lost 0 bases, with 7 bases between them. The CDR3 consists of 13 residues. Germline lookup yields CDR1 KGHSH and CDR2 LQKENI. The chain combines TRBV18 with TRBJ1-1; D gene uncertain. This receptor was obtained from a man between 18 and 35 years old who had mild COVID-19 (a few samples of this study predate the infection). Cell type and time point are not known. Sequencing used PBMCs or a T cell subset sorted from them (not recorded which). CDR3 nucleotides: TGTGCCAGCTCAGCCCCTGTGAACACTGAAGCTTTCTTT. Residues: CASSAPVNTEAFF.